The rows below give T cell receptor beta chains drawn from one sample of a study of graft-versus-host responses after intestinal transplantation. Assay: immunoSEQ multiplex PCR; the TCRdb copy retains only in-frame clones and omits some. The data show fewer than 70,000 clones, with about nine tenths seen just once and 6.5% to 8.5% held by the top ten. The source was bone marrow, collected roughly 110 weeks after intestinal transplantation. These receptors were collected from a human patient who received an intestinal transplant, so some T cells may come from the graft donor. Each CDR3 is given with its conserved first and last residue. D genes are given only for firm matches. Only part of the rows carry a size: once, few, many, or a class if the clone is expanded.

V gene,J gene,clone size,D gene,CDR3 DNA,CDR3 protein
TRBV6-5,TRBJ1-3,-,-,TGTGCCAGCAGTCCTACAGGCTCTGGAAACACCATATATTTT,CASSPTGSGNTIYF
TRBV6-1,TRBJ2-7,-,-,TGTGCCAGCAGAGGGGACTCCTACGAGCAGTACTTC,CASRGDSYEQYF
TRBV14,TRBJ2-1,-,-,TGTGCCAGCAGCGAAAGGGCGGTTACTGAGCAATTCTTC,CASSERAVTEQFF
TRBV30,TRBJ2-1,-,TRBD2,TGTGCCTGGAGCCCAACTAGCGGGATGGGGAATGAGCAGTTCTTC,CAWSPTSGMGNEQFF
TRBV5-4,TRBJ2-1,-,TRBD1,TGTGCCAGCAGCTTGGAGGGGGCCGCATACAATGAGCAGTTCTTC,CASSLEGAAYNEQFF
TRBV5-1,TRBJ1-3,-,-,TGCGCCAGCAGCTTAAGTCAGGGTACTGGAAACACCATATATTTT,CASSLSQGTGNTIYF
TRBV4-2,TRBJ1-5,-,-,TGTGCCAGCAGCCATCTTAGGGAGGCAGTTGGGAATCAGCCCCAGCATTTT,CASSHLREAVGNQPQHF
TRBV6-5,TRBJ2-1,-,-,TGTGCCAGCAGTTTAATAGATTTCAATGAGCAGTTCTTC,CASSLIDFNEQFF
TRBV14,TRBJ2-7,-,TRBD2,TGTGCCAGCAGCCAATTGCTAGCGGCGACCTACGAGCGGTACTTC,CASSQLLAATYERYF
TRBV5-6,TRBJ1-5,-,-,TGTGCCAGCAGCCTTGACGGGCAGGGGCTAAATAGCAATCAGCCCCAGCATTTT,CASSLDGQGLNSNQPQHF
TRBV19,TRBJ1-5,-,-,TGTGCCAGCCTCAGCCGGAGCAATCAGCCCCAGCATTTT,CASLSRSNQPQHF
TRBV27,TRBJ1-3,-,-,TGTGCCAGCAGTTCCCGGGGCGGAAACACCATATATTTT,CASSSRGGNTIYF
TRBV19,TRBJ2-5,-,-,TGTGCCAGTAGTATTGCGGGCGGGGCGCAAGAGACCCAGTACTTC,CASSIAGGAQETQYF
TRBV19,TRBJ1-4,-,-,TGTGCCAGTAGTATTGCCGGGAGGGCGGAAAAACTGTTTTTT,CASSIAGRAEKLFF
TRBV4-2,TRBJ1-2,once,-,TGTGCCAGCAGCTTGGTTCTTGGGACACACTATGGCTACACCTTC,CASSLVLGTHYGYTF
TRBV25-1,TRBJ2-1,-,-,TGTGCCAGCAGTGAAGATCTGGGCGGGAATGAGCAGTTCTTC,CASSEDLGGNEQFF
TRBV18,TRBJ2-1,-,-,TGTGCCAGCTCCGATCAAGAGAGGGAGGCGTACAATGAGCAGTTCTTC,CASSDQEREAYNEQFF
TRBV6-5,TRBJ2-3,-,TRBD2,TGTGCCAGCAGTTACCGATCGGGGGGGCCGGCAGATACGCAGTATTTT,CASSYRSGGPADTQYF
TRBV9,TRBJ2-7,-,-,TGTGCCAGCAACCCACAGGGCTCCCACGAGCAGTACTTC,CASNPQGSHEQYF
TRBV5-1,TRBJ1-1,-,-,TGCGCCAGCAGCTTTGGGCGGAGTGAAGCTTTCTTT,CASSFGRSEAFF
TRBV18,TRBJ2-7,-,-,TGTGCCAGCTCACCCACAGGGACCTCCTACGAGCAGTACTTC,CASSPTGTSYEQYF
TRBV10-2,TRBJ2-5,-,-,TGCGCCAGCAGGGGCGGACAGTACCAAGAGACCCAGTACTTC,CASRGGQYQETQYF
TRBV28,TRBJ1-2,-,-,TGTGCTACGGCAATCCAGAATGGCTACACCTTC,CATAIQNGYTF
TRBV5-4,TRBJ2-7,-,-,TGTGCCAGCAGTGTGGTGGACGGATCCTACGAGCAGTACTTC,CASSVVDGSYEQYF
TRBV11-3,TRBJ2-3,-,-,TGTGCCAGCAGCTTAATGGGATTAGGCGATACGCAGTATTTT,CASSLMGLGDTQYF
TRBV7-2,TRBJ1-1,-,-,TGTGCCAGCAGCTTAATTTATGATCGGGACACTGAAGCTTTCTTT,CASSLIYDRDTEAFF
TRBV30,TRBJ1-5,once,-,TGTGCCTGGAGTTGGAGGGACAATCAGCCCCAGCATTTT,CAWSWRDNQPQHF
TRBV9,TRBJ2-7,-,TRBD2,TGTGCCAGCAGCGTAGCCTCTAGCGGGAGCTACGAGCAGTACTTC,CASSVASSGSYEQYF
TRBV5-3,TRBJ1-1,-,-,TGTGCCAGAAGCTTGGATCTTCATATAGCTGAAGCTTTCTTT,CARSLDLHIAEAFF
TRBV7-3,TRBJ2-1,-,TRBD2,TGTGCCAGCAGCTTCTTTGGACTAGCGGGCCTTAGTGAGCAGTTCTTC,CASSFFGLAGLSEQFF
TRBV6-5,TRBJ1-1,-,-,TGTGCCAGCAGATACACCGAAAACACTGAAGCTTTCTTT,CASRYTENTEAFF
TRBV7-3,TRBJ2-3,-,-,TGTGCCAGCAGCTTAACAGGGGGAGATACGCAGTATTTT,CASSLTGGDTQYF
TRBV7-9,TRBJ2-5,-,TRBD2,TGTGCCAGCAGCTACCCTAGCGGGGGGTCGACAGAAGAGACCCAGTACTTC,CASSYPSGGSTEETQYF
TRBV6-1,TRBJ1-1,-,-,TGTGCCAGCAGTGAAGCGGCCTATGTTCTTGGGGACACTGAAGCTTTCTTT,CASSEAAYVLGDTEAFF
TRBV6-5,TRBJ1-2,few,-,TGTGCCAGCAGCCCCACAGGGTCTGGTGGCTACACCTTC,CASSPTGSGGYTF
TRBV27,TRBJ2-7,-,-,TGTGCCAGCAGTCCTTTGGGAGCCTACGAGCAGTACTTC,CASSPLGAYEQYF
TRBV6-6,TRBJ2-2,-,-,TGTGCCAGCAGTTATCAGGGGTCCGGGGAGCTGTTTTTT,CASSYQGSGELFF
TRBV7-9,TRBJ2-5,-,TRBD2,TGTGCCAGCAGCCGACTAGCTAACCAAGAGACCCAGTACTTC,CASSRLANQETQYF
TRBV4-1,TRBJ2-5,-,-,TGCGCCAGCAGCCACCCAGATACAGAGACCCAGTACTTC,CASSHPDTETQYF
TRBV6-1,TRBJ1-2,-,-,TGTGCCACCCCTCGGGCCGCAGGGCTCTATGGCTACACCTTC,CATPRAAGLYGYTF
TRBV6-4,TRBJ2-2,-,TRBD1,TGTGCCAGCAGGGACAGACCGGGACAGGGGGACACCGGGGAGCTGTTTTTT,CASRDRPGQGDTGELFF
TRBV10-3,TRBJ2-3,-,-,TGTGCCATCAGTGAGTCGGAGGGAGGAGATACGCAGTATTTT,CAISESEGGDTQYF
TRBV27,TRBJ2-1,-,-,TGTGCCAGCAGTACATTCGCGGCTTACAATGAGCAGTTCTTC,CASSTFAAYNEQFF
TRBV7-9,TRBJ1-2,-,-,TGTGCCAGCAGCTTAGTGTTAGGGGATGGCTACACCTTC,CASSLVLGDGYTF
TRBV6-1,TRBJ1-5,once,TRBD1,TGTGCCAGCAGCGGACAGGTCAATCAGCCCCAGCATTTT,CASSGQVNQPQHF